Shown below are 30 T cell receptor beta chains from a single sample sequenced in a study of Graves' ophthalmopathy and Graves' hyperthyroidism. Investigators amplified TCR beta CDR3 regions from RNA transcripts. The first-round RT-PCR employed HTBI primers together with the Qiagen OneStep RT-PCR kit. A multiplex PCR was then performed as the second round. TCRdb re-analysed the multiplex PCR reads in MiXCR, keeping a single row per CDR3 protein. The sample shows over 500,000 distinct CDR3 sequences, about 20% of them seen only once. The source material was peripheral blood. The receptors derive from a woman younger than 30 with stable Graves' hyperthyroidism. Some clones in this sample may be carry-over from other donors' samples.

At least ten counts were recorded for this clonotype. The CDR3 here is CASSYSSTQPQHF. CDR3 nucleotides: TGTGCCAGCAGTTACTCGTCGACCCAGCCCCAGCATTTT. The chain carries TRBV6-5 and TRBJ1-5; the D is unclear. CDR1 and CDR2 from the germline V gene are MNHEY and SVGAGI. CDR3 size: 13 residues. V lost 0 bases and J lost 7, with 7 bases in between.

This rearrangement joins TRBV27 to TRBJ2-7; 11 bases line up with TRBD1. Germline V lookup: CDR1 MNHEY, CDR2 SMNVEV (reference sequence). V was clipped by 5 bases and J by 4 bases; unmatched bases: 7. The CDR3 is 15 residues long. CDR3 DNA sequence: TGTGCCAGCAGTCCCAGGACAGGGGGCAGGTACGAGCAGTACTTC. Translating it yields CASSPRTGGRYEQYF.

This clonotype appeared many times. One end of the junction fails to match germline, which may point to a read error. The chain uses TRBV5-1 and TRBJ2-3; D is ambiguous. There are 12 residues in the CDR3. The germline CDR1 and CDR2 sequences are SGHRS and YFSETQ. Written as DNA, the CDR3 is TGTGCCAGCAGCCTCAGCACAGATACGCAGTATTTT. Its protein product is CASSLSTDTQYF.

The sample holds many counts of this clonotype. The genes are TRBV11-2 and TRBJ1-6; perhaps TRBD1 as D (6 bases). The CDR3 totals 17 residues. V was clipped by 2 bases and J by 8 bases, with 19 bases between them. CDR1 SGHAT and CDR2 FQNNGV come from the germline V gene. CDR3 DNA: TGTGCCAGCAGCTTAATAGGGGGGGGGACGGGTGATTCACCCCTCCACTTT. Encoded protein: CASSLIGGGTGDSPLHF.

With respect to this clonotype: A much larger clone lies one base from this, so it may be a read error. The chain joins TRBV6-5 to TRBJ1-1, with a possible D match to TRBD1 (5 bases). The CDR3 has 15 amino acids. The germline V gene has CDR1 MNHEY and CDR2 SVGAGI. Trimming took 7 bases from V and 4 from J, leaving 19 bases between them. This chain's CDR3 is CASTSQTGLSTEAFF. The DNA for the CDR3 is TGTGCCAGCACTTCCCAGACGGGGCTGAGCACTGAAGCTTTCTTT.

In its sample, this clonotype was seen many times. DNA for the CDR3: TGCAGTGCAACCGGGACAGGGGTCGCGGACGAGACCCAGTACTTC. Translation gives CSATGTGVADETQYF. The chain joins TRBV20-1 to TRBJ2-5; 10 nucleotides agree with TRBD1. Trimming took 6 bases from V and 5 from J; bases not matched to a gene: 12. The CDR3 contains 15 residues. Germline V CDR1 and CDR2: DFQATT, SNEGSKA (reference sequence).

V gene TRBV20-1 combines with J gene TRBJ2-7; D unclear. V lost 3 bases and J 0 bases, leaving 9 bases between the germline ends. The germline CDR1 and CDR2 sequences are DFQATT and SNEGSKA (reference sequence). This CDR3 is 13 amino acids long. CDR3 residues: CSARWDVSYEQYF. The CDR3 coding sequence is TGCAGTGCTAGGTGGGATGTCTCCTACGAGCAGTACTTC.

This clonotype was recorded at least ten times. The rearrangement links TRBV20-1 to TRBJ2-5, with TRBD2 matching 9 bases. The germline V gene encodes CDR1 DFQATT and CDR2 SNEGSKA (reference sequence). This CDR3 region has 14 residues. The J segment lost 1 base and the V segment lost 6 bases, leaving 6 bases of the junction unmatched. The CDR3 nucleotides are TGCAGTGCCCCCTTAGCGGGAGCCCAAGAGACCCAGTACTTC. It encodes CSAPLAGAQETQYF.

This clonotype occurred many times. CDR3 nucleotides: TGTGCTAGTGGTTTGGTACGGAGGGATACTGAAGCTTTCTTT. It specifies CASGLVRRDTEAFF. The chain carries TRBV12-5 and TRBJ1-1; D not resolved. The CDR3 is made up of 14 amino acids. Looked up from germline, CDR1 is LGHNT and CDR2 is FRNRAP. Trimming took off 0 bases at V and 5 bases at J, with 10 bases between the two ends.

This clonotype was found many times. The chain links TRBV14 to TRBJ1-1; D is undetermined. Trimming cost V 0 bases and J 1 base, with 12 bases left between them. The CDR3 length is 16 residues. Germline V gene data show CDR1 as SGHDN and CDR2 as FVKESK. The DNA of the CDR3 is TGTGCCAGCAGCCAAGAACATGGAGGGAGGAACACTGAAGCTTTCTTT. This encodes CASSQEHGGRNTEAFF.

This clonotype was observed at least ten times. The chain carries TRBV10-3 and TRBJ1-1; D call uncertain. The germline CDR1 and CDR2 sequences are ENHRY and SYGVKD. The CDR3 covers 12 residues. V lost 4 bases and J 4 bases, leaving 7 bases between the germline ends. In nucleotides, the CDR3 is TGTGCCATCAGTGTGGACGGCACTGAAGCTTTCTTT. As protein: CAISVDGTEAFF.

In its sample, this clonotype was seen many times. The CDR3 DNA follows: TGTGCCAGCACAAGGAAGGGCACCGGGGAGCTGTTTTTT. Protein sequence: CASTRKGTGELFF. J is TRBJ2-2 and V is TRBV2; unclear D gene. Trimming stripped 7 bases from V and 4 bases from J, with 10 bases between. The germline gives CDR1 SNHLY, CDR2 FYNNEI. The CDR3 loop spans 13 amino acids.

This clonotype turned up a few times. J is TRBJ2-7 and V is TRBV28; 8 nucleotides match TRBD2. The CDR3 runs to 16 residues. Per germline, CDR1 MDHEN and CDR2 SYDVKM. V shed 6 bases and J 2 bases; nucleotides not matched to a gene: 12. CDR3 in amino acids: CASRAKGTGGTYEQYF. The CDR3 region has the DNA TGTGCCAGCAGGGCTAAAGGGACGGGAGGGACCTACGAGCAGTACTTC. The entire variable domain, with the rest obtained from reference TRBV28 and TRBJ2-7, is as follows: DVKVTQSSRYLVKRTGEKVFLECVQDMDHENMFWYRQDPGLGLRLIYFSYDVKMKEKGDIPEGYSVSREKKERFSLILESASTNQTSMYLCASRAKGTGGTYEQYFGPGTRLTVT.

This clonotype was seen a few times. The chain links TRBV18 to TRBJ1-2; 7 bases align to TRBD1. The CDR3 covers 15 residues. Germline CDR1 and CDR2: KGHSH and LQKENI. V shed 4 bases, J shed 4 bases, and the junction held 9 bases outside the gene matches. The CDR3 loop is CASSLGTVDGYGYTF. The CDR3 DNA is TGTGCCAGCTCACTCGGGACAGTGGACGGCTATGGCTACACCTTC.

This clonotype was recorded many times. The chain recombines TRBV27 with TRBJ2-5; TRBD2 agrees at 9 bases. Germline V lookup: CDR1 MNHEY, CDR2 SMNVEV (reference sequence). CDR3 length: 15 residues. V gave up 5 bases and J gave up 2 bases; unmatched junction bases: 6. This chain's CDR3 is CASSKLAGAQETQYF. CDR3 coding DNA: TGTGCCAGCAGTAAATTAGCGGGGGCACAAGAGACCCAGTACTTC.

This clonotype was observed at least ten times. The V gene is TRBV5-1, the J gene TRBJ2-4; possible D gene TRBD2, 5 bases. This CDR3 spans 14 amino acids. Germline V gene sequence: CDR1 SGHRS, CDR2 YFSETQ. Trimming shortened V by 1 base and J by 7 bases, and 12 bases separated the two germline ends. The CDR3 coding sequence is TGCGCCAGCAGCTTGTGGACGGGGTTGAACATTCAGTACTTC. Amino acid sequence: CASSLWTGLNIQYF. Using reference TRBV5-1 and TRBJ2-4 for the parts outside the CDR3, the full variable domain is KAGVTQTPRYLIKTRGQQVTLSCSPISGHRSVSWYQQTPGQGLQFLFEYFSETQRNKGNFPGRFSGRQFSNSRSEMNVSTLELGDSALYLCASSLWTGLNIQYFGAGTRLSVL.

In its sample, this clonotype was seen a few times. The chain has TRBV6-2 or TRBV6-3 and TRBJ1-5; TRBD1 matches at 8 bases. This CDR3 has 15 residues. Germline V gene lookup returns CDR1 MNHEY and CDR2 SVGEGT. Trimming removed 4 bases from V and 2 bases from J; junction bases left unmatched: 4. CDR3 DNA: TGTGCCAGCAGTTTCACAGGGGGAGGCAATCAGCCCCAGCATTTT. It specifies CASSFTGGGNQPQHF.

This clonotype appeared many times. This chain links TRBV4-2 with TRBJ1-1; weak D call: TRBD1 (6 bases). V was shortened by 6 bases and J by 5 bases, with 25 bases between the two germline ends. The CDR3 length is 17 residues. Germline assignment: CDR1 LGHNA and CDR2 YNFKEQ. The CDR3 spells CASSHPGTPKVETEAFF. The CDR3 bases are TGTGCCAGCAGTCACCCCGGGACACCCAAGGTGGAGACTGAAGCTTTCTTT.

This clonotype has ten or more counts. The chain has TRBV12-3 or TRBV12-4 and TRBJ1-1; the match to TRBD1 covers 10 bases. With V trimmed by 5 bases and J by 4 bases, 4 bases remained unmatched. The CDR3 runs 14 residues. The CDR3 here is CASSTGTGVTEAFF. CDR3 bases: TGTGCCAGCAGTACTGGGACAGGGGTCACTGAAGCTTTCTTT.

There are many counts of this clonotype. A junction end diverges from the germline sequence, so it may reflect a read error. The chain links TRBV6-1 to TRBJ2-3; D is perhaps TRBD1 or TRBD2 (5 bases each). The length of the CDR3 is 13 residues. Looked up from germline, CDR1 is MNHNS and CDR2 is SASEGT. The CDR3 DNA reads TGTGCCAGCACCAAAAACGGGGCATTTCTTCTCGAGTTT. Encoded protein: CASTKNGAFLLEF.

V is TRBV20-1 and J is TRBJ2-3; weak D call: TRBD2 (6 bases). Trimming removed 3 bases at V and 3 bases at J, with 13 bases between. The V gene's germline CDR1 is DFQATT and CDR2 SNEGSKA (reference sequence). This CDR3 comprises 14 residues. The CDR3 is CSASPRDWTDTQYF. The CDR3 nucleotides are TGCAGTGCTAGCCCGCGGGATTGGACAGATACGCAGTATTTT.

There are many counts of this clonotype. This chain connects TRBV28 to TRBJ2-5; possibly TRBD2 for D (6 bases). The ends were cut back, 4 bases at V and 5 bases at J, with 14 bases in the middle. This CDR3 region has 14 residues. Germline assignment: CDR1 MDHEN and CDR2 SYDVKM. DNA for the CDR3: TGTGCCAGCAGTTCGACTAGGAACGGGGAGACCCAGTACTTC. Translation: CASSSTRNGETQYF. Complete variable domain (other parts from reference TRBV28 and TRBJ2-5): DVKVTQSSRYLVKRTGEKVFLECVQDMDHENMFWYRQDPGLGLRLIYFSYDVKMKEKGDIPEGYSVSREKKERFSLILESASTNQTSMYLCASSSTRNGETQYFGPGTRLLVL.

The chain employs TRBV7-9 and TRBJ2-7, with D perhaps matching TRBD1 (6 bases). Germline V gene sequence: CDR1 SEHNR, CDR2 FQNEAQ (reference sequence). CDR3 length: 14 amino acids. The V and J ends lost 8 bases and 6 bases respectively, with 20 bases between them. This CDR3 reads CASGHRASLSEQYF. CDR3 nucleotides: TGTGCCAGCGGCCACAGGGCTTCCTTAAGCGAGCAGTACTTC. Variable domain in full (rest from reference TRBV7-9 and TRBJ2-7): DTGVSQNPRHKITKRGQNVTFRCDPISEHNRLYWYRQTLGQGPEFLTYFQNEAQLEKSRLLSDRFSAERPKGSFSTLEIQRTEQGDSAMYLCASGHRASLSEQYFGPGTRLTVT.

There are many counts of this clonotype. The V call is TRBV13, the J call TRBJ2-5; 7 bases agree with TRBD2. The CDR3 sequence is 14 residues long. J lost 5 bases, V lost 5 bases, and 8 bases had no gene match. Germline CDR1 and CDR2: PRHDT and FYEKMQ (reference sequence). CDR3 DNA sequence: TGTGCCAGCAGCCCAGCGGGACGCGGGGAGACCCAGTACTTC. Translating gives CASSPAGRGETQYF.

This clonotype appeared many times. The chain combines TRBV19 with TRBJ1-5, with D possibly matching TRBD1 (5 bases). V lost 7 bases and J 5 bases, leaving 18 bases between the germline ends. CDR3 length equals 15 residues. Germline-derived CDR1 and CDR2 are LNHDA and SQIVND (reference sequence). The CDR3 sequence is CASTQGSGWDQPQHF. In DNA form, the CDR3 reads TGTGCCAGTACCCAAGGATCAGGGTGGGATCAGCCCCAGCATTTT.

This clonotype was recorded at least ten times. This CDR3 reads CASRQSGETQYF. The CDR3 DNA reads TGTGCCAGTAGGCAGTCAGGAGAGACCCAGTACTTC. The chain carries TRBV19 and TRBJ2-5; D is unresolved. This CDR3 has 12 residues. Per the germline V gene, CDR1 is LNHDA and CDR2 is SQIVND (reference sequence). Trimming pared 6 bases from V and 4 bases from J, leaving 9 bases between.

This clonotype was seen ten or more times. The DNA of the CDR3 is TGTGCCAGCCAAGGTGCCTATGGCTACACCTTC. As protein: CASQGAYGYTF. The gene calls are TRBV6-1 and TRBJ1-2; D is uncertain. This CDR3 contains 11 residues. In germline, CDR1 is MNHNS, CDR2 SASEGT. The V gene lost 8 bases and the J gene lost 4 bases, with 8 bases spanning the gap.

This chain joins TRBV6-1 and TRBJ2-5; D gene uncertain. Germline CDR1 MNHNS, CDR2 SASEGT. This CDR3 is built from 13 residues. Between the trimmed V and J ends, which lost 6 bases and 4 bases, there was a span of 12 bases. The CDR3 coding sequence is TGTGCCAGCAGCCGTATGGCGGTAGAGACCCAGTACTTC. It encodes CASSRMAVETQYF.

The CDR3 region is CASSRFGRGGTEAFF. CDR3 coding DNA: TGTGCCAGCAGTCGGTTCGGGCGGGGGGGCACTGAAGCTTTCTTT. The rearrangement links TRBV6-1 to TRBJ1-1; tentative D call: TRBD1 (5 bases). The CDR3 sequence is 15 residues long. The ends were cut back, 5 bases at V and 4 bases at J, with 17 bases in the middle. The germline V gene encodes CDR1 MNHNS and CDR2 SASEGT.

This sequence joins TRBV20-1 and TRBJ1-2, with D uncertain. CDR1 is DFQATT and CDR2 is SNEGSKA in the germline V gene (reference sequence). The CDR3 spans 13 residues. Trimming cost V 2 bases and J 0 bases, with 7 bases left between them. The CDR3 here is CSARPISNYGYTF. DNA for the CDR3: TGCAGTGCTAGACCGATCTCTAACTATGGCTACACCTTC.